The present entry profiles one TCR beta chain with its context. Its antigen is unknown. PCR amplification relied on 60 Vbeta primers (plus 13 Jbeta primers). Some clones are missing from TCRdb's copy, which holds only in-frame ones; the method was immunoSEQ multiplex PCR. The profile shows roughly 160,000 clones, roughly 87% of them singletons. This record comes from a study of cytomegalovirus exposure and HLA in healthy donors. Findings and caveats of the study: Follow-up analysis later connected one missense variant in DCLRE1C with trimming of TCR beta V- and J-genes. Productive rates of about 90% or about 30% were seen for most TCR beta V segments in an earlier analysis.

The V gene's germline CDR1 is MGHDK and CDR2 SYGVNS. This CDR3 is 18 amino acids long. V was pared by 1 base and J by 5 bases, with 13 bases of the junction left unmatched. Sequenced material: PBMCs. The receptor comes from a woman younger than 45 in good health and CMV-seronegative. This rearrangement joins TRBV25-1 to TRBJ2-5, with 10 nucleotides matching TRBD2. The CDR3 DNA reads TGTGCCAGCAGTGAATTCGGGGGAGCGGGAGGGCCGCGGGAGACCCAGTACTTC. Residues: CASSEFGGAGGPRETQYF. Full variable domain (remainder filled in from reference TRBV25-1 and TRBJ2-5): EADIYQTPRYLVIGTGKKITLECSQTMGHDKMYWYQQDPGMELHLIHYSYGVNSTEKGDLSSESTVSRIRTEHFPLTLESARPSHTSQYLCASSEFGGAGGPRETQYFGPGTRLLVL.